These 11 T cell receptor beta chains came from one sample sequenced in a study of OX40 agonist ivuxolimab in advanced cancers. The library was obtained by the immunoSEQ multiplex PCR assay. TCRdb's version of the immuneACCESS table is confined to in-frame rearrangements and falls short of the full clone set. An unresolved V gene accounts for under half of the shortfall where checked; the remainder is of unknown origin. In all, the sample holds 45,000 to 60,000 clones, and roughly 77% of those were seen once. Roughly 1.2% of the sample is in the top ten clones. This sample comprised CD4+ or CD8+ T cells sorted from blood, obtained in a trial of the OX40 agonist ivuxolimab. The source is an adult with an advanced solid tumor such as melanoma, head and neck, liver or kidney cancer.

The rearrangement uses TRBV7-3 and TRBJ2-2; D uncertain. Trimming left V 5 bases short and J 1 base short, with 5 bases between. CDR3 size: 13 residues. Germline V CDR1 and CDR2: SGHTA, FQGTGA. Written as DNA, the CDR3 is TGTGCCAGCAGCACCCAGAACACCGGGGAGCTGTTTTTT. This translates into CASSTQNTGELFF.

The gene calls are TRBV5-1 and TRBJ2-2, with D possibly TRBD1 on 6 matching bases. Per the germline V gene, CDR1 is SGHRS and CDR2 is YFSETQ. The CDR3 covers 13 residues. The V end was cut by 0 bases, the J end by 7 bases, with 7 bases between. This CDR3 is CASSLDRVGELFF. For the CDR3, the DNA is TGCGCCAGCAGCTTGGACAGGGTCGGGGAGCTGTTTTTT.

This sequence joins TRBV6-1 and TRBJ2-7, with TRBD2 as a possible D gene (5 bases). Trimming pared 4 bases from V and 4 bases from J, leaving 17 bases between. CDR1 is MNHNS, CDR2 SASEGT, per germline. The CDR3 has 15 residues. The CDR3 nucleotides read TGTGCCAGCAGTGCGCATGATACACAGCGGTACGAGCAGTACTTC. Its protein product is CASSAHDTQRYEQYF.

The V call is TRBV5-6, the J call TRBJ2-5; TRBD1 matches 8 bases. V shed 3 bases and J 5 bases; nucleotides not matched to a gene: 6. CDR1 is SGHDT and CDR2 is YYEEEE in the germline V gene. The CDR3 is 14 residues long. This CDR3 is CASSYRQGMETQYF. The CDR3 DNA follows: TGTGCCAGCAGCTACCGACAGGGGATGGAGACCCAGTACTTC.

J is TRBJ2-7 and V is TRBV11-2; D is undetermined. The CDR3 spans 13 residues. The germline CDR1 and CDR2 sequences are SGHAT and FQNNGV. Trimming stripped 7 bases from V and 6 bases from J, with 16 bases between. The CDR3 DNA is TGTGCCAGCACCCTAACGGAAGGCACCGAGCAGTACTTC. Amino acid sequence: CASTLTEGTEQYF.

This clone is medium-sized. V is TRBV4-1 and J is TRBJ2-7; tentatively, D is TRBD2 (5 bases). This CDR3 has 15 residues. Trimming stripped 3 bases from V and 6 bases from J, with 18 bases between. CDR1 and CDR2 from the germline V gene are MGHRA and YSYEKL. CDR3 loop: CASSQGATGSGEQYF. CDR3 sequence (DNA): TGCGCCAGCAGCCAGGGCGCTACGGGGTCGGGCGAGCAGTACTTC.

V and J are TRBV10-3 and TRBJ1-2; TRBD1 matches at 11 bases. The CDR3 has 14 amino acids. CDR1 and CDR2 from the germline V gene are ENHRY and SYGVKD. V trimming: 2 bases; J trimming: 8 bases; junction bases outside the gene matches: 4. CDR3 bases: TGTGCCATCAGTGAGAAGGGACAGGGGGACGGCTACACCTTC. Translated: CAISEKGQGDGYTF.

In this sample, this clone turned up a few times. For the CDR3, the DNA is TGTGCCAGCTCACCAGGGGTGAGCTCCTACAATGAGCAGTTCTTC. It translates to CASSPGVSSYNEQFF. The chain combines TRBV18 with TRBJ2-1; D is ambiguous. V lost 2 bases and J lost 0, with 8 bases in between. Germline values: CDR1 KGHSH, CDR2 LQKENI. This CDR3 comprises 15 residues.

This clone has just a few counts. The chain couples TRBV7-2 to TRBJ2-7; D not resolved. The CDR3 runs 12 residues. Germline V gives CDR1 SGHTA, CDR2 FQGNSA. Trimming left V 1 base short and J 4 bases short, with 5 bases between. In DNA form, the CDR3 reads TGTGCCAGCAGCTTAGATTTGTACGAGCAGTACTTC. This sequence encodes CASSLDLYEQYF. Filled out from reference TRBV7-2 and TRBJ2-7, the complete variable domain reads GAGVSQSPSNKVTEKGKDVELRCDPISGHTALYWYRQSLGQGLEFLIYFQGNSAPDKSGLPSDRFSAERTGGSVSTLTIQRTQQEDSAVYLCASSLDLYEQYFGPGTRLTVT.

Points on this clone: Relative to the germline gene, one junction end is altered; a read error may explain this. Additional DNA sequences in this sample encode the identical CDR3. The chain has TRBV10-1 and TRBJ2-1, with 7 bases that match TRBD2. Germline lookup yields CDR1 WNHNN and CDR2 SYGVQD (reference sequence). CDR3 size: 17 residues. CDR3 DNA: TGCGCTAGCAGTGTCCGGGGGACTAAAAGACGAGACAATGAGCAGTTCTTC. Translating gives CASSVRGTKRRDNEQFF.

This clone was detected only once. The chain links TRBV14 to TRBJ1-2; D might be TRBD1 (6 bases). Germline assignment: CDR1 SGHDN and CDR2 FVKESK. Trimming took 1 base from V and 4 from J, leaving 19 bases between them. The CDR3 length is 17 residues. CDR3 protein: CASSQVDGRGGGYGYTF. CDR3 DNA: TGTGCCAGCAGCCAAGTTGACGGGCGAGGGGGTGGCTATGGCTACACCTTC.